Included here is one T cell receptor beta chain sequence, with context. The same CDR3 is also encoded by other DNA sequences in this sample. Clones were read by immunoSEQ multiplex PCR, and TCRdb kept only the in-frame ones, dropping some. The repertoire consists of around 88,000 clones, with roughly 78% occurring once and the leading ten covering roughly 7%. The entry originates in a study of a mutant IDH1 vaccine in newly diagnosed glioma. Across the study: The sex distribution of treated patients was roughly 62% male and roughly 38% female, with a mean age of approximately 40 years.

As to time point: baseline, week 1 (first vaccination visit). Treatment: pre-vaccination baseline after standard-of-care therapy. The sequence derives from a man aged 35 to 55 with glioma. Sequenced material: PBMCs, taken from a glioma patient treated with radiotherapy, temozolomide or both.

The chain's CDR3 is CASSGGTGNTIYF. As DNA, the CDR3 is TGTGCCAGCAGTGGGGGAACTGGAAACACCATATATTTT. The V and J genes are TRBV28 and TRBJ1-3, with a possible D match to TRBD1 (5 bases). This CDR3 contains 13 residues. Germline V CDR1 and CDR2: MDHEN, SYDVKM. The V end was cut by 5 bases, the J end by 2 bases, with 7 bases between. Using reference TRBV28 and TRBJ1-3 for the parts outside the CDR3, the full variable domain is DVKVTQSSRYLVKRTGEKVFLECVQDMDHENMFWYRQDPGLGLRLIYFSYDVKMKEKGDIPEGYSVSREKKERFSLILESASTNQTSMYLCASSGGTGNTIYFGEGSWLTVV.